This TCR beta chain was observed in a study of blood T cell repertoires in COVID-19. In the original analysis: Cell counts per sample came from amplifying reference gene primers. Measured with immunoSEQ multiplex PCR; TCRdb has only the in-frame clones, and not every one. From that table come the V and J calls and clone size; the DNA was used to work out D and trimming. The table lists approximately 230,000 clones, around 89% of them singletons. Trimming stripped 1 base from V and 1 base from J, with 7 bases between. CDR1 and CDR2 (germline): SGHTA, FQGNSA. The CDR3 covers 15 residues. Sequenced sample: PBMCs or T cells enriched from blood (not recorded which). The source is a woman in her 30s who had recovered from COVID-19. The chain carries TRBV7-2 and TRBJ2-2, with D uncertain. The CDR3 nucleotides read TGTGCCAGCAGCTTAGATTGGCAGAACACCGGGGAGCTGTTTTTT. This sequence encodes CASSLDWQNTGELFF.